This TCR beta chain stems from a study of Graves' ophthalmopathy and Graves' hyperthyroidism. Study-wide findings and caveats: Most thyroid clonotypes expanded beyond 0.001 frequency were also found in blood. Discriminating ophthalmopathy from stable hyperthyroidism, a 13-signature model attained a sensitivity of approximately 90% and a specificity of 81.08%.

The CDR3 extends over 17 amino acids. Germline CDR1 and CDR2: SGHVS and FQNEAQ. The germline V and J ends were trimmed by 2 bases and 2 bases, with 19 bases remaining between them. Beta-chain TCR CDR3 regions were amplified from RNA transcripts. Scientists carried out first-round RT-PCR using HTBI primers and then a second-round multiplex PCR. MiXCR was run by TCRdb on the multiplex PCR reads, yielding one entry per CDR3 protein. The sample carries roughly 600,000 distinct CDR3 sequences, about two fifths recorded once. This clonotype has at least ten counts. Its antigen is not identified. A diagnosis was made from clinical symptoms together with serum thyroxine, TRAb, thyroid ultrasound and orbital computed tomography.

The TCR comes from an adult man with Graves' hyperthyroidism. This sequence joins TRBV7-8 and TRBJ2-7, with D tentatively TRBD1 (5 bases). Sequencing input: peripheral blood or thyroid tissue (not recorded which). The CDR3 sequence: CASSLMGVVSGTYEQYF. The CDR3 DNA reads as TGTGCCAGCAGCTTAATGGGTGTGGTATCAGGGACCTACGAGCAGTACTTC.